Listed below are T cell receptor beta chains from one sample, sequenced in a study of blood T cells in healthy people across ages. Each CDR3 protein gets one entry after TCRdb re-called the 5' RACE reads with MiXCR. The sample yields roughly 800,000 distinct CDR3 sequences, around 34% seen once. The material sequenced was blood. The receptors shown here come from a man aged 18 to 29 in good health. Each CDR3 is given with its conserved first and last residue. Fields, in order: V gene, clone size, D gene, J gene, CDR3 protein, CDR3 DNA. A D gene is named only where the DNA matches it firmly. A clone size is listed for some rows: how often the clone was seen (once, few, many), or a class if it is expanded.

TRBV29-1	many	-	TRBJ2-5	CSVALSQETQYF	TGCAGCGTGGCCCTCAGTCAAGAGACCCAGTACTTC
TRBV29-1	few	-	TRBJ1-1	CGPLVLSPEAFF	TGCGGCCCTCTGGTTCTCTCCCCTGAAGCTTTCTTT
TRBV5-5	-	-	TRBJ2-2	CASSLFFMPGELFF	TGTGCCAGCAGCTTGTTCTTTATGCCCGGGGAGCTGTTTTTT
TRBV5-1	once	TRBD1	TRBJ1-4	CASSLRETGVKEKLLF	TGCGCCAGCAGCTTGCGGGAGACAGGGGTTAAAGAAAAACTGTTGTTT
TRBV7-2	-	-	TRBJ2-5	CASSPQAPYNEQYF	TGTGCCAGCAGCCCCCAGGCACCCTACAATGAGCAGTACTTC
TRBV20-1	few	-	TRBJ2-5	CSAGLFETQYF	TGCAGTGCGGGGTTATTCGAGACCCAGTACTTC
TRBV7-3	few	-	TRBJ2-3	CASSWAGGLTDTQYF	TGTGCCAGCAGCTGGGCCGGGGGCCTTACAGATACGCAGTATTTT
TRBV20-1	few	-	TRBJ1-1	CSARTPQGGSTEAFF	TGCAGTGCTAGAACCCCCCAGGGAGGATCCACTGAAGCTTTCTTT
TRBV2	-	-	TRBJ2-3	CASSEVADTDTQYF	TGTGCCAGCAGTGAAGTAGCTGATACAGATACGCAGTATTTT
TRBV25-1	-	-	TRBJ1-2	CASSEWATNYGYTF	TGTGCCAGCAGTGAATGGGCAACTAACTATGGCTACACCTTC
TRBV3-1	few	-	TRBJ2-7	CASSQGVGLLQYF	TGTGCCAGCAGCCAAGGTGTAGGCCTCTTGCAGTACTTC
TRBV18	few	-	TRBJ1-2	CASSAQQSNYGYTF	TGTGCCAGCTCAGCACAACAGAGTAACTATGGCTACACCTTC
TRBV20-1	few	-	TRBJ1-2	CSAGHQDGYTF	TGCAGTGCAGGACACCAGGATGGCTACACCTTC
TRBV6-2/TRBV6-3	once	TRBD1	TRBJ2-3	CASSYGAYLGQGAPRNTQYF	TGTGCCAGCAGTTACGGGGCATATCTGGGACAGGGGGCGCCTCGGAATACGCAGTATTTT
TRBV20-1	few	-	TRBJ1-4	CSARAAATNEKLFF	TGCAGTGCTAGGGCGGCAGCAACTAATGAAAAACTGTTTTTT
TRBV4-1	few	-	TRBJ1-3	CASSQDYPISGNTIYF	TGCGCCAGCAGCCAAGATTATCCCATATCTGGAAACACCATATATTTT
TRBV29-1	-	-	TRBJ2-3	CSILGGTDTQYF	TGCAGCATACTTGGGGGCACAGATACGCAGTATTTT
TRBV14	-	-	TRBJ1-2	CASSQAGPALGYTF	TGTGCCAGCAGCCAAGCCGGGCCCGCCCTTGGCTACACCTTC
TRBV4-3	-	-	TRBJ2-7	CASSQVVAVELYF	TGCGCCAGCAGCCAAGTGGTAGCAGTCGAGTTGTACTTC
TRBV5-1	once	-	TRBJ1-5	CASSLGQAGQPQHF	TGCGCCAGCAGCTTGGGACAGGCGGGTCAGCCCCAGCATTTT
TRBV9	few	TRBD1	TRBJ2-7	CASSVRDREVHNEQYF	TGTGCCAGCAGCGTCCGGGACAGGGAAGTCCACAATGAGCAGTACTTC
TRBV20-1	-	-	TRBJ1-4	CSARETARGSEKLFF	TGCAGTGCTAGAGAAACTGCCAGGGGCAGCGAAAAACTGTTTTTT
TRBV5-1	many	-	TRBJ2-5	CASSLGPTETQYF	TGCGCCAGCAGCTTGGGACCTACCGAGACCCAGTACTTC
TRBV19	few	-	TRBJ2-5	CATSRGQETQYF	TGTGCCACTTCCAGGGGTCAAGAGACCCAGTACTTC
TRBV24-1	few	-	TRBJ2-3	CATSDSGVWDTQYF	TGTGCCACCAGTGATTCCGGGGTTTGGGATACGCAGTATTTT
TRBV5-6	few	TRBD1	TRBJ1-5	CASEGQGGNSNQPQHF	TGTGCCAGTGAGGGACAGGGGGGGAATAGCAATCAGCCCCAGCATTTT
TRBV4-1	many	TRBD1	TRBJ1-2	CASSQRGQVVSGYTF	TGCGCCAGCAGCCAAAGGGGACAGGTCGTGAGCGGCTACACCTTC
TRBV19	-	-	TRBJ1-5	CASRSSGRNQPQHF	TGTGCCAGTAGGAGCTCAGGGCGCAATCAGCCCCAGCATTTT
TRBV20-1	few	-	TRBJ1-1	CSASVRGTEAFF	TGCAGTGCTAGCGTAAGGGGCACTGAAGCTTTCTTT
TRBV4-1	-	-	TRBJ1-2	CASSQVQSPNYGYTF	TGCGCCAGCAGCCAAGTACAGTCTCCTAACTATGGCTACACCTTC
TRBV2	once	-	TRBJ2-7	CASSADPSGRNEQYF	TGTGCCAGCAGTGCAGACCCTTCTGGCCGCAATGAGCAGTACTTC
TRBV6-5	-	TRBD1	TRBJ1-6	CASTRTGSNSPLHF	TGTGCCAGCACTAGGACAGGTTCGAATTCACCCCTCCACTTT
TRBV6-5	few	-	TRBJ1-2	CASSYRSDTNYGYTF	TGTGCCAGCAGTTACCGGTCAGATACTAACTATGGCTACACCTTC
TRBV12-3/TRBV12-4	-	TRBD1	TRBJ1-1	CASGMDRVGTEAFF	TGTGCCAGCGGTATGGACAGGGTCGGCACTGAAGCTTTCTTT
TRBV20-1	-	TRBD2	TRBJ2-5	CSARDLVRDYVWAQYF	TGCAGTGCTAGAGATCTGGTCAGGGACTATGTGTGGGCCCAGTACTTC
TRBV4-2	-	-	TRBJ1-6	CASSQEIVSPLHF	TGTGCCAGCAGCCAGGAGATAGTATCACCCCTCCACTTT
TRBV20-1	-	TRBD1	TRBJ1-2	CSASGTGPYGYTF	TGCAGTGCCTCCGGGACAGGACCCTATGGCTACACCTTC
TRBV6-2/TRBV6-3	-	TRBD1	TRBJ2-4	CASSRQGWDIQYF	TGTGCCAGCAGCCGACAGGGGTGGGACATTCAGTACTTC
TRBV15	-	-	TRBJ2-1	CATSEGERNEQFF	TGTGCCACCAGCGAGGGGGAGCGGAATGAGCAGTTCTTC
TRBV5-1	few	-	TRBJ2-7	CAGSLGQEAYEQYF	TGCGCCGGCAGCTTGGGGCAGGAAGCCTACGAGCAGTACTTC
TRBV5-1	-	TRBD2	TRBJ2-5	CASSSQSSGAETQYF	TGCGCCAGCAGCTCCCAGTCTAGCGGGGCAGAGACCCAGTACTTC
TRBV20-1	-	-	TRBJ1-6	CSARELSAPLHF	TGCAGTGCTAGAGAACTGAGCGCACCCCTCCACTTT
TRBV29-1	many	TRBD2	TRBJ2-5	CSAGGVGETQYF	TGCAGCGCTGGGGGGGTCGGAGAGACCCAGTACTTC
TRBV27	-	TRBD2	TRBJ2-3	CASSLSSSGGDTDTQYF	TGTGCCAGCAGTTTATCGTCTAGCGGGGGGGATACAGATACGCAGTATTTT
TRBV12-3/TRBV12-4	-	-	TRBJ1-1	CASSPTRTEAFF	TGTGCCAGCAGTCCTACCCGCACTGAAGCTTTCTTT
TRBV20-1	-	-	TRBJ2-2	CSARGGDKTAGELFF	TGCAGTGCTAGAGGGGGGGACAAAACGGCCGGGGAGCTGTTTTTT
TRBV7-9	-	TRBD1	TRBJ2-5	CASSSTGALRPLQETQYF	TGTGCCAGCAGCTCCACAGGGGCCCTTAGGCCTTTACAAGAGACCCAGTACTTC
TRBV6-5	-	-	TRBJ2-7	CASSPGSPYEQYF	TGTGCCAGCAGCCCCGGGTCTCCCTACGAGCAGTACTTC
TRBV20-1	-	-	TRBJ2-3	CSAPLITDTQYF	TGCAGTGCGCCGCTGATAACAGATACGCAGTATTTT
TRBV20-1	-	-	TRBJ2-7	CSAPGRAREQYF	TGCAGTGCTCCGGGACGGGCTAGGGAGCAGTACTTC
TRBV27	-	TRBD1	TRBJ2-3	CASTTIPGQLTQYF	TGTGCCAGCACTACAATTCCGGGACAGCTTACGCAGTATTTT
TRBV10-3	many	-	TRBJ1-4	CAISESTVENEKLFF	TGTGCCATCAGTGAGTCGACTGTGGAGAATGAAAAACTGTTTTTT
TRBV20-1	many	-	TRBJ1-2	CSADHRQQSYGYTF	TGCAGTGCCGACCATAGACAGCAATCTTATGGCTACACCTTC
TRBV4-2	-	-	TRBJ1-5	CASSQGQNNQPQHF	TGTGCCAGCAGCCAGGGGCAGAACAATCAGCCCCAGCATTTT
TRBV6-2/TRBV6-3	-	-	TRBJ2-1	CASSYPRAHNEQFF	TGTGCCAGCAGTTACCCCCGGGCACACAATGAGCAGTTCTTC
TRBV7-2	many	TRBD2	TRBJ2-7	CASSFSRDYTYEQYF	TGTGCCAGCAGCTTTTCCCGGGACTATACCTACGAGCAGTACTTC
TRBV4-1	-	-	TRBJ2-5	CASSQGSRSVYQETQYF	TGCGCCAGCAGCCAAGGCTCCCGATCTGTATACCAAGAGACCCAGTACTTC
TRBV7-8	few	TRBD1	TRBJ2-3	CASNYMWSGGFGTDTQYF	TGTGCCAGCAACTATATGTGGTCAGGGGGATTTGGAACAGATACGCAGTATTTT
TRBV20-1	many	TRBD1	TRBJ2-5	CSAKGGTAEETQYF	TGCAGTGCCAAAGGTGGGACAGCTGAAGAGACCCAGTACTTC